One sample yielded the 6 T cell receptor beta chains listed below, sequenced in a study of beta chain features in type 1 diabetes. Reverse transcription of all isolated RNA meant that expressed TCRB transcripts were sequenced. Sequencing was performed with immunoSEQ multiplex PCR; in TCRdb, only in-frame clones are kept and a portion is missing. The sample lists about 240,000 clones; 25% to 35% were seen once. Specimen: central memory CD4+ T cells from blood. These receptors were collected from a man aged 30 to 45 in good health.

This clone was picked up one time. The rearrangement joins TRBV5-1 to TRBJ2-7; D may be TRBD1 (5 bases). The V and J ends lost 4 bases and 3 bases respectively, with 11 bases between them. The V gene's germline CDR1 is SGHRS and CDR2 YFSETQ. There are 13 residues in the CDR3. For the CDR3, the DNA is TGCGCCAGCAGCCAACGACAGAACTACGAGCAGTACTTC. It yields the protein CASSQRQNYEQYF. The full variable domain, in which reference TRBV5-1 and TRBJ2-7 provide the parts outside the CDR3, is KAGVTQTPRYLIKTRGQQVTLSCSPISGHRSVSWYQQTPGQGLQFLFEYFSETQRNKGNFPGRFSGRQFSNSRSEMNVSTLELGDSALYLCASSQRQNYEQYFGPGTRLTVT.

The rearrangement joins TRBV7-6 to TRBJ2-1, with 9 bases that match TRBD2. V trimming: 2 bases; J trimming: 6 bases; junction bases outside the gene matches: 5. CDR1 and CDR2 from the germline V gene are SGHVS and FNYEAQ. The CDR3 totals 15 residues. CDR3 loop: CASSLYGRGGNEQFF. The CDR3 nucleotides are TGTGCCAGCAGCTTATATGGGCGGGGGGGCAATGAGCAGTTCTTC. Full variable domain (remainder filled in from reference TRBV7-6 and TRBJ2-1): GAGVSQSPRYKVTKRGQDVALRCDPISGHVSLYWYRQALGQGPEFLTYFNYEAQQDKSGLPNDRFSAERPEGSISTLTIQRTEQRDSAMYRCASSLYGRGGNEQFFGPGTRLTVL.

The V gene is TRBV2, the J gene TRBJ2-7, with D possibly being TRBD2 (6 bases). The germline CDR1 and CDR2 sequences are SNHLY and FYNNEI. V lost 2 bases and J 1 base, leaving 12 bases between the germline ends. The CDR3 runs to 15 residues. DNA of the CDR3: TGTGCCAGCAGTGAAACCCTGGGACTTTCCTACGAGCAGTACTTC. This encodes CASSETLGLSYEQYF.

V and J are TRBV2 and TRBJ1-2; 7 positions match TRBD1. This CDR3 is built from 14 residues. The germline V gene encodes CDR1 SNHLY and CDR2 FYNNEI. Trimming took 7 bases from V and 7 from J; bases not matched to a gene: 12. CDR3 protein: CASKGQLVGGGYTF. DNA for the CDR3: TGTGCCAGCAAGGGACAGCTCGTCGGGGGTGGCTACACCTTC. The full variable domain, completed using reference TRBV2 and TRBJ1-2, is EPEVTQTPSHQVTQMGQEVILRCVPISNHLYFYWYRQILGQKVEFLVSFYNNEISEKSEIFDDQFSVERPDGSNFTLKIRSTKLEDSAMYFCASKGQLVGGGYTFGSGTRLTVV.

This clone was observed a handful of times. The rearrangement links TRBV10-3 to TRBJ2-7; no definite D call. From germline, CDR1 is ENHRY and CDR2 SYGVKD. Trimming removed 3 bases at V and 3 bases at J, with 3 bases between. CDR3 length: 11 residues. CDR3 DNA sequence: TGTGCCATCAGTGACAGCTACGAGCAGTACTTC. Translated, it gives CAISDSYEQYF.

This clone occurred a few times. V gene TRBV27 combines with J gene TRBJ2-5; TRBD1 matches at 9 bases. Germline V lookup: CDR1 MNHEY, CDR2 SMNVEV (reference sequence). V shed 2 bases and J 2 bases; nucleotides not matched to a gene: 9. The CDR3 is 17 residues long. For the CDR3, the DNA is TGTGCCAGCAGTTTAGACGGGACAGGGACAATTCAAGAGACCCAGTACTTC. It specifies CASSLDGTGTIQETQYF.